This T cell receptor (beta chain) was observed in a study of identical twins. V shed 0 bases and J shed 2 bases, with 8 bases lying between them. Germline CDR1 reads SGHTA; CDR2 reads FQGNSA. This CDR3 is built from 15 residues. TCRdb itself ran the 5' RACE reads through MiXCR, one entry per CDR3 protein. The data show roughly 690,000 distinct CDR3 sequences, with 21% seen just once and approximately 4.5% held by the top ten. The same sample was also used in a study of T cells expressing NK-cell markers.

The material sequenced was PBMCs. The TCR originated in a woman between 18 and 30 years old in good health. This chain links TRBV7-2 with TRBJ2-1; D unresolved. The CDR3, as DNA: TGTGCCAGCAGCTTAGCCCGACTCGCCTACAATGAGCAGTTCTTC. Translation gives CASSLARLAYNEQFF.